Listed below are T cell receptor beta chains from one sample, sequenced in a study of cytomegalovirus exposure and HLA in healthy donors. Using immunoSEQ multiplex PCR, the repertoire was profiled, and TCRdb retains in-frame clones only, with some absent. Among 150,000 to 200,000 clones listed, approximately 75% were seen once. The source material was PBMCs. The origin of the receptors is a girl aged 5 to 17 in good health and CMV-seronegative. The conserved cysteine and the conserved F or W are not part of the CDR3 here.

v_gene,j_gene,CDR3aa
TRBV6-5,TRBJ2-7,ASRGGGYEQY
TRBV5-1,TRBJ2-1,ASSSGLAGADEQF
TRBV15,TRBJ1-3,ATSHRGYRNTIY
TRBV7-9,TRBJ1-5,ASSLGGQVENQPQH
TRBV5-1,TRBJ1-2,ASSSAPGTGYTNYGYT
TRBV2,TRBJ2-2,ASNAQGTANTGELF
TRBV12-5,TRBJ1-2,ASGSPGLPSGYT
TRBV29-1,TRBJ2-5,SVEDLQQGRETQY
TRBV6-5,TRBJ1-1,ASSYTDRGTEAF
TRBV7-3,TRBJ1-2,ASRGGVFNYGYT
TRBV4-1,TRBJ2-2,ASSQSGLAGATSNTGELF
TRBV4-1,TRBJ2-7,ASSQPSGSAYEQY
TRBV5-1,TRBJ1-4,ASSKGADATNEKLF
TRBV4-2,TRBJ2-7,ASSQTQDEQY
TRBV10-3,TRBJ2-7,AISDNTYEQY
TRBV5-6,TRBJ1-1,ASSFLTDTEAF
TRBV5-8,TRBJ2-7,ASSLGTGGPSYEQY
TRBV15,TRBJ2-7,ATSTLAGDEQY
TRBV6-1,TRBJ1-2,ASSELDGRRGYT
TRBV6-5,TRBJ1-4,ASSYSKVAGHEKLF
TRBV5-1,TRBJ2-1,ASSLALAGGNLNEQF
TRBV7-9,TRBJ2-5,ASSPDVGRETQY
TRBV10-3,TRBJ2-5,AISESNSKQGLMYQETQY
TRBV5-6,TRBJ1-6,ASSLGSSWDRGSAPLH
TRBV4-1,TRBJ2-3,ASSQESLAGGNTDTQY
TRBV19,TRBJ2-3,ASRAHSGESTDTQY
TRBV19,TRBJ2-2,ASSPLTGTGGFWNTGELF
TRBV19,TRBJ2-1,ASAGTPDHEQF
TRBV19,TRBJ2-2,ASSIAGNTGELF
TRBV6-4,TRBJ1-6,ASSAEDNSPLH
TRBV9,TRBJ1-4,ASSVAGQGINEKLF
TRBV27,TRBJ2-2,ASSLSRTGELF
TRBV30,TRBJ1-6,AWSDRGNSPLH
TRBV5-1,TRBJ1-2,ASSLAIPSTGGYT
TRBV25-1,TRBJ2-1,ASSDVNSRAGANEQF
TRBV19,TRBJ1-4,ASSIPPGGGTNEKLF
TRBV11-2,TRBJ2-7,ASSPEGSGETSYEQY
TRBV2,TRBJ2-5,ASRTTSGDQETQY
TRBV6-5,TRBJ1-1,ASSYIRGPNTEAF
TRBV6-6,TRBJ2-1,ASSYSTGLEGYEQF
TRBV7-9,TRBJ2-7,ASSDTRGTITYEQY
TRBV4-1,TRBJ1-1,ASSQSGTAGRTEAF
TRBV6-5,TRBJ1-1,ASGESRGTEAF
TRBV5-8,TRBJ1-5,ASSLPGTGGLQPQH